Each of the 12 T cell receptor beta chains below was sequenced from the same sample in a study of blood T cells in healthy people across ages. For the second PCR, which ran for 7 to 11 cycles, a sample-barcoded 5' primer and a J-beta primer mix were used. TCRdb processed the 5' RACE reads anew with MiXCR; each CDR3 protein has one entry. There are about 290,000 distinct CDR3 sequences in the sample; roughly 26% occur only once, and around 29% lies in the top ten. The sample taken for sequencing was blood. The source of these receptors is a woman in her seventies in good health.

This clonotype was counted only a few times. The chain carries TRBV6-2 or TRBV6-3 and TRBJ2-7; D perhaps matches TRBD2 (5 bases). The CDR3 sequence is 15 residues long. The V and J ends lost 2 bases and 5 bases respectively, with 16 bases between them. Per germline, CDR1 MNHEY and CDR2 SVGEGT. CDR3 DNA: TGTGCCAGCAGTTACCAAAACCGGGGTAAAGACGAGCAGTACTTC. This sequence encodes CASSYQNRGKDEQYF.

The CDR3 here is CASSSPPGTREDTQYF. CDR3 bases: TGTGCCAGCAGCTCGCCGCCCGGGACTCGGGAAGATACGCAGTATTTT. The chain has TRBV7-6 and TRBJ2-3; a possible D gene is TRBD2 (6 bases). The CDR3 is 16 amino acids. CDR1 is SGHVS, CDR2 FNYEAQ, per germline. V was pared by 4 bases and J by 5 bases, with 19 bases between.

This rearrangement joins TRBV12-3 or TRBV12-4 to TRBJ2-3; a possible D gene is TRBD2 (5 bases). The CDR3 totals 15 residues. Trimming stripped 6 bases from V and 15 bases from J, with 28 bases between. Here the CDR3 DNA reads TGTGCCAGCAGACGACGGGAAGTGATCACAGATACGGAATATTTT. It codes for CASRRREVITDTEYF.

This clonotype was found a few times. The chain carries TRBV7-6 and TRBJ2-2; 7 nucleotides align to TRBD1. The CDR3 consists of 15 residues. CDR1 and CDR2 (germline): SGHVS, FNYEAQ. J lost 7 bases, V lost 0 bases, and 5 bases had no gene match. This CDR3 is CASSLAGTDNGELFF. The CDR3 bases are TGTGCCAGCAGCTTAGCCGGGACAGATAACGGGGAGCTGTTTTTT.

V usage is TRBV5-1 and J usage is TRBJ1-4; TRBD1 is a possible D gene (5 bases). CDR1 SGHRS and CDR2 YFSETQ come from the germline V gene. This CDR3 comprises 17 residues. Trimming shortened V by 7 bases and J by 3 bases, and 22 bases separated the two germline ends. Here the CDR3 reads CASQKDGGMYSNEKLFF. The CDR3 DNA is TGCGCCAGCCAAAAAGATGGGGGGATGTATTCTAATGAAAAACTGTTTTTT.

This rearrangement joins TRBV11-2 to TRBJ1-2; D uncertain. The germline V gene encodes CDR1 SGHAT and CDR2 FQNNGV. V lost 5 bases to trimming and J lost 2 bases, with 18 bases between them. CDR3 length equals 16 residues. CDR3 region: CASSPSTWTENYGYTF. The CDR3 nucleotides are TGTGCCAGCAGCCCCTCGACCTGGACGGAGAACTATGGCTACACCTTC.

This clonotype was seen only a few times. The rearrangement uses TRBV6-5 and TRBJ2-7; a weak D match, TRBD1 (6 bases). Per the germline V gene, CDR1 is MNHEY and CDR2 is SVGAGI. CDR3 length equals 13 residues. V was shortened by 2 bases and J by 3 bases, with 8 bases between the two germline ends. As DNA, the CDR3 is TGTGCCAGCAGTTACGGCAGGGGCTACGAGCAGTACTTC. As protein: CASSYGRGYEQYF.

This rearrangement joins TRBV29-1 to TRBJ2-7; tentative D call: TRBD1 (5 bases). Trimming pared 4 bases from V and 0 bases from J, leaving 13 bases between. The germline gives CDR1 SQVTM, CDR2 ANQGSEA. The CDR3 runs 14 residues. The chain's CDR3 is CSVGSRVGSYEQYF. In nucleotides, the CDR3 is TGCAGCGTTGGCTCCAGGGTGGGCTCCTACGAGCAGTACTTC.

The rearrangement joins TRBV4-3 to TRBJ1-2; no reliable D call. Germline loops: CDR1 LGHNA, CDR2 YSLEER. V was cut by 5 bases and J by 8 bases, with 18 bases left in between. This CDR3 is 14 amino acids long. The CDR3 loop reads CASSKRTGSGGYTF. In nucleotides, the CDR3 is TGCGCCAGCAGCAAGAGAACCGGGTCGGGCGGCTACACCTTC.

Details on this clonotype: Sequence at one end of the junction differs from germline and may be a read error. This chain connects TRBV20-1 to TRBJ2-7; 10 bases fit TRBD1. The germline gives CDR1 DFQATT, CDR2 SNEGSKA (reference sequence). This CDR3 is 14 amino acids long. DNA of the CDR3: TGCAGTGCGAGAGGGAGACAGGGGGCTTCCGAGCAGTACTTC. Amino acid sequence: CSARGRQGASEQYF.

Concerning this clonotype: Its ends do not fully match the called genes, so a read error is possible. This chain links TRBV6-5 with TRBJ1-5; 8 nucleotides match TRBD1. Germline V lookup: CDR1 MNHEY, CDR2 SVGAGI. The CDR3 runs 15 residues. The CDR3 loop is CASSTTGVGNRPQHF. The CDR3 DNA sequence: TGTGCCAGCAGTACGACAGGGGTGGGCAATCGGCCCCAGCATTTT.

CDR3 in amino acids: CASSHPVETGGGQPQHF. For the CDR3, the DNA is TGTGCCAGCAGTCACCCGGTCGAGACAGGGGGTGGTCAGCCCCAGCATTTT. The chain recombines TRBV28 with TRBJ1-5, with 9 positions matching TRBD1. CDR3 length equals 17 residues. V dropped 5 bases and J dropped 6; count of bases not matched to a gene: 14. The germline V gene encodes CDR1 MDHEN and CDR2 SYDVKM.